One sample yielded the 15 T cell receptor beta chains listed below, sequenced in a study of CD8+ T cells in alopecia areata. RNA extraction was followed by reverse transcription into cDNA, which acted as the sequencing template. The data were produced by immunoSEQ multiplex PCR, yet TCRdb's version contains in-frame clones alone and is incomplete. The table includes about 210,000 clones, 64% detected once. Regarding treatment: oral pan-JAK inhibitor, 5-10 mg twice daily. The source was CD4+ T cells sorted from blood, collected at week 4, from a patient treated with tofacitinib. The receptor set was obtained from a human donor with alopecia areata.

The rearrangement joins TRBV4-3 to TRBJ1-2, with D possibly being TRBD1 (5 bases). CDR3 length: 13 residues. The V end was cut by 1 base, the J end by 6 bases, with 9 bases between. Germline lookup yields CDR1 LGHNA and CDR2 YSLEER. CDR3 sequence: CASSQAGRDGYTF. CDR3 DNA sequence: TGCGCCAGCAGCCAAGCGGGGCGGGATGGCTACACCTTC.

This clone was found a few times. The CDR3: CASRGQGAGSYEQYF. The CDR3 region has the DNA TGTGCCAGCAGGGGACAGGGGGCGGGCTCCTACGAGCAGTACTTC. V usage is TRBV6-5 and J usage is TRBJ2-7; 12 positions agree with TRBD1. CDR1 is MNHEY and CDR2 is SVGAGI in the germline V gene. V lost 6 bases and J lost 0; bases outside the gene matches: 3. CDR3 length: 15 residues.

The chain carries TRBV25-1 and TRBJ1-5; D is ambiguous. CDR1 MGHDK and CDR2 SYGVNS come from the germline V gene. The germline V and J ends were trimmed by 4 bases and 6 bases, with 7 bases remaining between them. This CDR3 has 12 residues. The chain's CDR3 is CASSVGRQPQHF. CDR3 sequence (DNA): TGTGCCAGCAGTGTAGGGCGTCAGCCCCAGCATTTT.

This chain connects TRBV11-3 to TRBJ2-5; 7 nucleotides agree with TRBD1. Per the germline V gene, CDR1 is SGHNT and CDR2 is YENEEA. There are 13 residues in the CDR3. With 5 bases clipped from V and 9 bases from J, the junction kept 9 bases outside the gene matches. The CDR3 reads CASSRDSFGAQYF. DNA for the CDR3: TGTGCCAGCAGCCGGGACAGTTTCGGGGCCCAGTACTTC. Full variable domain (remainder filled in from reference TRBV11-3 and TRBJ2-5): EAGVVQSPRYKIIEKKQPVAFWCNPISGHNTLYWYLQNLGQGPELLIRYENEEAVDDSQLPKDRFSAERLKGVDSTLKIQPAELGDSAVYLCASSRDSFGAQYFGPGTRLLVL.

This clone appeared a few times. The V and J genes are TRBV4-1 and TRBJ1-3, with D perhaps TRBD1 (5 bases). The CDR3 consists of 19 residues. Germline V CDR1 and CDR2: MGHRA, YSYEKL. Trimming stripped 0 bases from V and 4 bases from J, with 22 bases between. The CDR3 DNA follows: TGCGCCAGCAGCCAAGATCTTCCTTCGGGGGAAGGGTACGGAAACACCATATATTTT. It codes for CASSQDLPSGEGYGNTIYF.

CDR3 amino acids: CASSTLGLSYEQYF. The CDR3 nucleotides read TGTGCCAGTAGTACACTCGGACTGTCATACGAGCAGTACTTC. V gene TRBV19 combines with J gene TRBJ2-7; weak D call: TRBD2 (5 bases). Trimming took 4 bases from V and 4 from J, leaving 14 bases between them. The CDR3 contains 14 residues. CDR1 and CDR2 (germline): LNHDA, SQIVND (reference sequence).

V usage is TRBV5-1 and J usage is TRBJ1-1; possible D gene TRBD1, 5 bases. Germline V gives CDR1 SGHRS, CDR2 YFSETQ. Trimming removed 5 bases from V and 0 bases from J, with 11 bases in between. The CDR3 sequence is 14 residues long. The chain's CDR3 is CASSPDSMNTEAFF. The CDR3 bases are TGCGCCAGCAGTCCTGACAGCATGAACACTGAAGCTTTCTTT. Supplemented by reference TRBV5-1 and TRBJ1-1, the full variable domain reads KAGVTQTPRYLIKTRGQQVTLSCSPISGHRSVSWYQQTPGQGLQFLFEYFSETQRNKGNFPGRFSGRQFSNSRSEMNVSTLELGDSALYLCASSPDSMNTEAFFGQGTRLTVV.

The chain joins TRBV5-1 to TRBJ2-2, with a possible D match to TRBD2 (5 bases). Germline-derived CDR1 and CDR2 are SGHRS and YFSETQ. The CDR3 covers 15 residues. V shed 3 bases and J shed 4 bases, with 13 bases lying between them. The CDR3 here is CASSSGGGSTGELFF. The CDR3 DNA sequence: TGCGCCAGCAGCTCCGGAGGAGGCTCCACCGGGGAGCTGTTTTTT.

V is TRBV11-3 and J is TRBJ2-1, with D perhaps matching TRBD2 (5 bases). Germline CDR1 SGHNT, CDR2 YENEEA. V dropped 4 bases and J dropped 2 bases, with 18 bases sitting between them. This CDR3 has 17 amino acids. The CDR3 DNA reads TGTGCCAGCAGCTCTCCCCTGAACCTAGCTCCCTACAATGAGCAGTTCTTC. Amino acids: CASSSPLNLAPYNEQFF.

The CDR3 bases are TGCAGCGTTGAAGGGGGAGATACGCAGTATTTT. This sequence encodes CSVEGGDTQYF. The rearrangement joins TRBV29-1 to TRBJ2-3; D unclear. The length of the CDR3 is 11 residues. The V end lost 1 base, the J end lost 5 bases, and 4 bases lay between the germline ends. The V gene's germline CDR1 is SQVTM and CDR2 ANQGSEA.

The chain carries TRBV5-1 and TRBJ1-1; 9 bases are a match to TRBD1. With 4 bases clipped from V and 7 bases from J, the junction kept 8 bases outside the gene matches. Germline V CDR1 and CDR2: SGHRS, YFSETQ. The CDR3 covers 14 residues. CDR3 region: CASSGGQGWDEAFF. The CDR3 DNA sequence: TGCGCCAGCAGCGGAGGACAGGGGTGGGATGAAGCTTTCTTT.

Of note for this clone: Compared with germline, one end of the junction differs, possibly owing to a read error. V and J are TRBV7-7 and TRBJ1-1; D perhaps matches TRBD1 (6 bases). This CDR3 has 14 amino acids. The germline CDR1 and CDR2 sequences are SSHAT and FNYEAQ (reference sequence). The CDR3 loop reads CASSLAPGATEAFF. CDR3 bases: TGTGCTAGCAGCTTGGCTCCAGGGGCCACTGAAGCTTTCTTT.

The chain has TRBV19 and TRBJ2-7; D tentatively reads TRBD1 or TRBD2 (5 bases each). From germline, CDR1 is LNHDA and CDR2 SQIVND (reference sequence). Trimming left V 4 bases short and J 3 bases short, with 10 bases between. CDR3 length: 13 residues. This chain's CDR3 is CASSRGVNYEQYF. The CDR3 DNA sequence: TGTGCCAGTAGTAGAGGGGTAAACTACGAGCAGTACTTC.

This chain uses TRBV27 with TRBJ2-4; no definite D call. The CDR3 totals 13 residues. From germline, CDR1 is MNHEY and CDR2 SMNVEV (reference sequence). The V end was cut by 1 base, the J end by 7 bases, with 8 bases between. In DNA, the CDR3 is TGTGCCAGCAGTTTATTTCCAGACAACATTCAGTACTTC. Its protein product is CASSLFPDNIQYF.

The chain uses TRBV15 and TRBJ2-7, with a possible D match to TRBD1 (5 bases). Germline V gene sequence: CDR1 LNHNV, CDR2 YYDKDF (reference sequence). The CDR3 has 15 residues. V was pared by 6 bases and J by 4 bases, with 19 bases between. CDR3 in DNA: TGTGCCACCAGTACTGGGGCAGGGATTGGATACGAGCAGTACTTC. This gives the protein CATSTGAGIGYEQYF.